These 8 T cell receptor beta chains originate from one sample sequenced in a study of CD8 T cells in ankylosing spondylitis (dated by TCRdb to between 2016 and 2019). The library came from 5' RACE. Sequenced using an Illumina HiSeq 2500. TCRdb reprocessed the public reads (quality trimming at Q25 with fastp, clone calling with MiXCR) and kept in-frame beta chains. CDR3 protein sequences are deduplicated, and each keeps its most common genes and DNA. Present in this sample are a few hundred thousand distinct CDR3 sequences, roughly 11% of which were seen just once. Jointly, the top ten make up roughly 9.2% of the sample. The sequencing sample was made of blood, either unsorted or a sorted T cell fraction (not recorded which). Receptors originate from a female donor with ankylosing spondylitis or in good health (not recorded which).

This clonotype was seen many times. The rearrangement joins TRBV12-3 or TRBV12-4 to TRBJ1-1; unclear D gene. V was trimmed by 1 base and J by 1 base, leaving 4 bases between them. The CDR3 contains 13 residues. The CDR3 loop is CASSLGKNTEAFF. For the CDR3, the DNA is TGTGCCAGCAGTTTAGGCAAGAACACTGAAGCTTTCTTT.

This clonotype was seen only a few times. The junction departs from the called germline gene at one end, perhaps through a read error. The V gene is TRBV28, the J gene TRBJ2-4; TRBD2 might be the D (6 bases). The CDR3 spans 11 residues. Looked up from germline, CDR1 is MDHEN and CDR2 is SYDVKM. The CDR3 nucleotides are TGTGCCAGCAGCCGGTGGGGACTTTCGTGGTTC. Amino acid sequence: CASSRWGLSWF.

The table lists this clonotype with many counts. V usage is TRBV5-1 and J usage is TRBJ2-1; maybe TRBD2 (6 bases). Trimming shortened V by 1 base and J by 2 bases, and 13 bases separated the two germline ends. In germline, CDR1 is SGHRS, CDR2 YFSETQ. The CDR3 contains 16 residues. The CDR3 loop is CASSLYGGLPYNEQFF. CDR3 DNA sequence: TGCGCCAGCAGCTTGTACGGGGGTTTACCCTACAATGAGCAGTTCTTC.

This clonotype came up many times. The chain couples TRBV20-1 to TRBJ2-2, with 7 nucleotides matching TRBD1. Per germline, CDR1 DFQATT and CDR2 SNEGSKA (reference sequence). This CDR3 region has 14 residues. V lost 3 bases to trimming and J lost 4 bases; unmatched junction nucleotides: 5. CDR3 sequence: CSASREGATGELFF. The CDR3 region has the DNA TGCAGTGCTAGCAGAGAGGGGGCCACCGGGGAGCTGTTTTTT.

The chain has TRBV5-1 and TRBJ1-1; possibly TRBD1 for D (5 bases). The CDR3 length is 15 residues. V lost 4 bases and J 3 bases, leaving 16 bases between the germline ends. The germline V gene has CDR1 SGHRS and CDR2 YFSETQ. The CDR3 sequence is CASSLLGGGDTEAFF. The CDR3 DNA reads TGCGCCAGCAGCCTCCTTGGGGGGGGGGACACTGAAGCTTTCTTT.

This clonotype showed up many times. The chain has TRBV9 and TRBJ2-5, with D hard to call. Germline V gene lookup returns CDR1 SGDLS and CDR2 YYNGEE. The CDR3 consists of 15 residues. Trimming took 1 base from V and 2 from J, leaving 12 bases between them. The CDR3 region is CASSVTQSPQETQYF. DNA for the CDR3: TGTGCCAGCAGCGTAACTCAGAGTCCTCAAGAGACCCAGTACTTC.

A note on this clonotype: A read error may be the cause here, since a much bigger clone is one base away. The rearrangement joins TRBV12-3 or TRBV12-4 to TRBJ2-3; 7 positions match TRBD2. CDR3 length equals 15 residues. V dropped 5 bases and J dropped 6; count of bases not matched to a gene: 11. This CDR3 reads CASSPTGLTRDTQYF. DNA of the CDR3: TGTGCCAGCAGTCCCACGGGACTAACAAGGGATACGCAGTATTTT.

The chain uses TRBV6-2 or TRBV6-3 and TRBJ2-1; a weak D match, TRBD2 (5 bases). The CDR3 has 15 residues. Germline V gene sequence: CDR1 MNHEY, CDR2 SVGEGT. V lost 3 bases, J lost 2 bases, and 11 bases lay in between. CDR3 sequence (DNA): TGTGCCAGCAGTTATTTTAGCGTAGCCTACAATGAGCAGTTCTTC. Amino acids: CASSYFSVAYNEQFF.